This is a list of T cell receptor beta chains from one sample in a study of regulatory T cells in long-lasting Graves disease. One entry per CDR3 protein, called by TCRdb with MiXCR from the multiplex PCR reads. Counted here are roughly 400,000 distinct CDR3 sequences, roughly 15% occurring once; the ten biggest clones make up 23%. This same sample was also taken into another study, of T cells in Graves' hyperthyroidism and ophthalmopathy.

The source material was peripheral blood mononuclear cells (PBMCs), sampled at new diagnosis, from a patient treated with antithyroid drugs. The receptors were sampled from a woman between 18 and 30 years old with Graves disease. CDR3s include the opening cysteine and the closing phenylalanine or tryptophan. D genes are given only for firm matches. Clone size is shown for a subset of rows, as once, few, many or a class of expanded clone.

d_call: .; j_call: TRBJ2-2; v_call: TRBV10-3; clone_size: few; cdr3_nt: TGTGCCATCAGTGAGTCGGCAGTAAGTCGAACCGGGGAGCTGTTTTTT; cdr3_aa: CAISESAVSRTGELFF
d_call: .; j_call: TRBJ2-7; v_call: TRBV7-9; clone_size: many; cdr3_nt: TGTGCCAGCAGCTTAAGTACAGGCGCTTTCTCCGAGCAGTACTTC; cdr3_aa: CASSLSTGAFSEQYF
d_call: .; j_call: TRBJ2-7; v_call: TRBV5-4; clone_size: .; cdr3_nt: TGTGCCAGCAGCAACCCCCTTACCTCCTACGAGCAGTACTTC; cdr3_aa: CASSNPLTSYEQYF
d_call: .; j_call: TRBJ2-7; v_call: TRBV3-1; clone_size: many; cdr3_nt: TGTGCCAGCAGCCCGATCGGGGGTGGCGAGCAGTACTTC; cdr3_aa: CASSPIGGGEQYF
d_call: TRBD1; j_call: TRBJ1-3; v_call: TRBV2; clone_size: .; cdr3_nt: TGTGCCAGCAGTGGGACAGGGTTCTCTGGAAACACCATATATTTT; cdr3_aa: CASSGTGFSGNTIYF
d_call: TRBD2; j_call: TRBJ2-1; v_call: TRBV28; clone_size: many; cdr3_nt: TGTGCCAGCAGTTGGGGGGGGACCTACAATGAGCAGTTCTTC; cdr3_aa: CASSWGGTYNEQFF
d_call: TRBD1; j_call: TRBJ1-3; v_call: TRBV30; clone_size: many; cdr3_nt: TGTGCCTGGAGTCAAGACAGGGGAGACACCATATATTTT; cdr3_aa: CAWSQDRGDTIYF
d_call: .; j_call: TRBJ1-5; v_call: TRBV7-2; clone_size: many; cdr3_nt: TGTGCCAGCAGCTTAGACGCGGCAGGCCCTCAGCCCCAGCATTTT; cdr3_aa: CASSLDAAGPQPQHF
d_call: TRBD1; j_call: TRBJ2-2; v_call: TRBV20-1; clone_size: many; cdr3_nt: TGCAGTGCTAGAAAGACAGGGTACACCGGGGAGCTGTTTTTT; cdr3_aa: CSARKTGYTGELFF
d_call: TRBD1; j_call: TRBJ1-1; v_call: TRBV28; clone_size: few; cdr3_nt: TGTGCCAGCAGCTTAGACAGGGTCGCTGAAGCTTTCTTT; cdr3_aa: CASSLDRVAEAFF
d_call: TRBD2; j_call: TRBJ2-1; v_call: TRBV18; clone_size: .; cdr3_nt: TGTGCCAGCTCACCAATTGACAGCGGGACTTCCTACAATGAGCAGTTCTTC; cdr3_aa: CASSPIDSGTSYNEQFF
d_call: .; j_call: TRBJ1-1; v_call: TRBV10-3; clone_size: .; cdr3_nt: TGTGCCATCAGGGACAGAGTGAACACTGAAGCTTTCTTT; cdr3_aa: CAIRDRVNTEAFF
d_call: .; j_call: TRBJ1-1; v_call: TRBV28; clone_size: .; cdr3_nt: TGTGCCAGCAGTTTCTGGAGGGGGAACACTGAAGCTTTCTTT; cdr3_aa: CASSFWRGNTEAFF
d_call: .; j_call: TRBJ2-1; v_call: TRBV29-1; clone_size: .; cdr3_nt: TGCAGCGTTGATCTGGCGGGCGGGGGCGATGATCAGTTCTTC; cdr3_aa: CSVDLAGGGDDQFF
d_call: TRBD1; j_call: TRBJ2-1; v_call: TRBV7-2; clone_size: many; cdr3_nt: TGTGCCAGCAGCTTAGCGATACAGGGGGCCAATGAGCAGTTCTTC; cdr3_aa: CASSLAIQGANEQFF
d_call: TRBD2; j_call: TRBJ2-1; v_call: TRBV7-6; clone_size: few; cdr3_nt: TGTGCCAGCAGCTTAGGTGTGCGGGAGGTTCACAATGAGCAGTTCTTC; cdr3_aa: CASSLGVREVHNEQFF
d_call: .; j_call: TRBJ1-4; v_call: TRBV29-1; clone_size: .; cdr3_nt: TGCAGCGCCGGCCCGGGTGCAGGTGAAAAACTGTTTTTT; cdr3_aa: CSAGPGAGEKLFF
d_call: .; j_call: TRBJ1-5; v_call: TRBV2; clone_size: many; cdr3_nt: TGTGCCAGCAGGGGAGCGGGGGGTTATAGCAATCAGCCCCAGCATTTT; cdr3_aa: CASRGAGGYSNQPQHF
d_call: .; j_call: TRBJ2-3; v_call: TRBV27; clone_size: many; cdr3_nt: TGTGCCAGCAGTAACCGGGACCCCCGTGCAGATACGCAGTATTTT; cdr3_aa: CASSNRDPRADTQYF
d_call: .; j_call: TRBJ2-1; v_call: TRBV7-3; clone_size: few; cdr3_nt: TGTGCCAGCAGCCCGCAGTTGGGCGCAAACAATGAGCAGTTCTTC; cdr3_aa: CASSPQLGANNEQFF
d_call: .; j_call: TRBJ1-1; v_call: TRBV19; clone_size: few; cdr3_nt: TGTGCCAGTAGTATACAGGCCAGCCAGCGCACTGAAGCTTTCTTT; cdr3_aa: CASSIQASQRTEAFF
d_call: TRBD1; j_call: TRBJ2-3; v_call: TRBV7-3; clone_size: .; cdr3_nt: TGTGCCAGCAGCTTTGACAGGGCTTCAGATACGCAGTATTTT; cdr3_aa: CASSFDRASDTQYF
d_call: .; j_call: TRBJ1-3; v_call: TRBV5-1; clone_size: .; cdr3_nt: TGCGCCAGCGCCGGATCTACGGTCTCTGGAAACACCATATATTTT; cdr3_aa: CASAGSTVSGNTIYF
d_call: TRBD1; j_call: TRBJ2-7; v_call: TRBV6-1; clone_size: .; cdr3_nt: TGTGCCAGCAGTGACCACGGGACAGGGAATTCCTACGAGCAGTACTTC; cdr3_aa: CASSDHGTGNSYEQYF
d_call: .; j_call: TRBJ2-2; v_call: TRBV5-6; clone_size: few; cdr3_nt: TGTGCCAGCAGCTTGATGCAGCCCACCGGGGAGCTGTTTTTT; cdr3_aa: CASSLMQPTGELFF
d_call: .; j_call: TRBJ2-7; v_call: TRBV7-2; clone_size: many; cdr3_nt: TGTGCCAGCAGCGCGACAGGCCTTGACTCCTACGAGCAGTACTTC; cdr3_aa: CASSATGLDSYEQYF
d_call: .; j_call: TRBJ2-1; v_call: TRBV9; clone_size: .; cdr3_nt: TGTGCCAGCAGCGTTTCATGGGGGGCAGCGGGTATGGAGCAGTTCTTC; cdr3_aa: CASSVSWGAAGMEQFF
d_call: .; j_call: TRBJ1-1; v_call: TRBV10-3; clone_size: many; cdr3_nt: TGTGCCATCAGTGAGCCGAACACTGAAGCTTTCTTT; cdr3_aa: CAISEPNTEAFF
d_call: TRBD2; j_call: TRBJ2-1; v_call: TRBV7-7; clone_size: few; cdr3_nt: TGTGCTAGCAGCTTAGGACTAGTTCCAGGCAATGAGCAGTTCTTC; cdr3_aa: CASSLGLVPGNEQFF
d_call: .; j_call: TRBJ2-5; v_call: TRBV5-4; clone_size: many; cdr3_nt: TGTGCCAGCAGCGTAAGTGGCCAAGAGACCCAGTACTTC; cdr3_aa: CASSVSGQETQYF
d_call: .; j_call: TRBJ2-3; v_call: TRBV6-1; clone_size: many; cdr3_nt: TGTGCCAGCAGCCTGCTGGTAGCGACAGATACGCAGTATTTT; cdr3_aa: CASSLLVATDTQYF
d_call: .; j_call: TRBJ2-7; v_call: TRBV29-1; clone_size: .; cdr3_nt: TGCAGCGTTGTGGGGGCGAGAACCTACGAGCAGTACTTC; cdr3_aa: CSVVGARTYEQYF
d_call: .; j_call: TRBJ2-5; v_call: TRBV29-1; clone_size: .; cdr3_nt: TGCAGCGTTGCGGTAATCATACAAGAGACCCAGTACTTC; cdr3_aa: CSVAVIIQETQYF
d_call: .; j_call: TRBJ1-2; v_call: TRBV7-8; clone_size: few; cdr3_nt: TGTGCCAGCAGCGTATACAGGGTACTCCCGATAAACTATGGCTACACCTTC; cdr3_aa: CASSVYRVLPINYGYTF
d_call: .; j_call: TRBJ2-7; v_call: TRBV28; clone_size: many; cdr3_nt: TGTGCCAGCAGGACCAATACTAGAGGCCGGGGCGAGCAGTACTTC; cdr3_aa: CASRTNTRGRGEQYF
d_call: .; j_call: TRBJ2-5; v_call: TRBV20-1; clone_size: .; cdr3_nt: TGCAGTGCTAGATCCTTCCACCGGGCTGAACAAGAGACCCAGTACTTC; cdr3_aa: CSARSFHRAEQETQYF
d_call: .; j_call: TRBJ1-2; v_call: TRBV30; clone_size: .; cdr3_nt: TGTGCCTGGAGTGTCAACCAGGGAACAATCTATGGCTACACCTTC; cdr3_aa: CAWSVNQGTIYGYTF
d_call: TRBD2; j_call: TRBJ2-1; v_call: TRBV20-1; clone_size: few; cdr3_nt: TGCAGTGCTACCACTAGCACTAGCGGGTACAATGAGCAGTTCTTC; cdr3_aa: CSATTSTSGYNEQFF
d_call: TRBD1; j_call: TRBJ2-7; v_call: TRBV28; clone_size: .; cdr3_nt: TGTGCCAGCAGTGTCGGGACAGGGGAGGCCGGGGAGCAGTACTTC; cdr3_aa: CASSVGTGEAGEQYF
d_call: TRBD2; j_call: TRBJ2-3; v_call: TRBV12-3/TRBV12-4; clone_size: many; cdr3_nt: TGTGCCAGCAGACTTGGACTAGCGGAGGGAATAGATACGCAGTATTTT; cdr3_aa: CASRLGLAEGIDTQYF
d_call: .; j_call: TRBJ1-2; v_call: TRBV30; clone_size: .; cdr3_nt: TGTGCCTTCGGGGGAAGGGGAGACGGCTACACCTTC; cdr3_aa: CAFGGRGDGYTF
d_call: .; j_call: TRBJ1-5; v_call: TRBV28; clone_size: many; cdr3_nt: TGTGCCAGCAGACTCCAGTTGGGACAAAGAGGTCAGCCCCAGCATTTT; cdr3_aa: CASRLQLGQRGQPQHF
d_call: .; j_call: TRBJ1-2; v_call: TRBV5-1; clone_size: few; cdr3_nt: TGCGCCAGCAGCGCGGGGGGGAGACCCTATGGCTACACCTTC; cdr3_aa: CASSAGGRPYGYTF
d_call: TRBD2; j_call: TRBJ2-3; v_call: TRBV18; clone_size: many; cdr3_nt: TGTGCCAGCTCGAGGACTAGCGGGACCGCAGATACGCAGTATTTT; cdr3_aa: CASSRTSGTADTQYF
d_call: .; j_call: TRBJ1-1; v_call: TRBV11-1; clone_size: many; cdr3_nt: TGTGCCAGCCGCCCGGGGCCTCCGTCATCTGCTTTCTTT; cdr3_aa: CASRPGPPSSAFF
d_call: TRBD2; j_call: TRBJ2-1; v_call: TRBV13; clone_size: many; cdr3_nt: TGTGCCAGCAGCTCCCGACTAGCGGGTACTATTCGCTCCTACAATGAGCAGTTCTTC; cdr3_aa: CASSSRLAGTIRSYNEQFF
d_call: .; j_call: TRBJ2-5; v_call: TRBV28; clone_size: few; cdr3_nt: TGTGCCAGCAGTTTTTTGGGACCCAAAGAGACCCAGTACTTC; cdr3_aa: CASSFLGPKETQYF
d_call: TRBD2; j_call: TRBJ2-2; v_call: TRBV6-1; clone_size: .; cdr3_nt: TGTGCCAGCAACATACTAGCGGCATCAAGGGCCGGGGAGCTGTTTTTT; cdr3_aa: CASNILAASRAGELFF
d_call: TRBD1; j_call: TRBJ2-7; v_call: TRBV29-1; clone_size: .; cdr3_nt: TGCAGCGTTTACAGGGGCTACGAGCAGTACTTC; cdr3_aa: CSVYRGYEQYF
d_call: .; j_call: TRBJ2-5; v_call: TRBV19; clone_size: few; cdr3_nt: TGTGCCAGTAGTATTTCCCCAGGCGACTGGGGGGAGACCCAGTACTTC; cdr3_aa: CASSISPGDWGETQYF
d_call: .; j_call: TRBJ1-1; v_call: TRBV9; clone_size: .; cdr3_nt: TGTGCCAGCAGCGTAGGGGGGTTCATGAACACTGAAGCTTTCTTT; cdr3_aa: CASSVGGFMNTEAFF
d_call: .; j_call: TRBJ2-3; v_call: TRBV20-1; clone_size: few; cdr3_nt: TGCAGTGCTAGGCCTTTTACCGGGGATACGCAGTATTTT; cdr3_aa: CSARPFTGDTQYF
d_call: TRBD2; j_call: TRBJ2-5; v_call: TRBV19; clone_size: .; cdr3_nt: TGTGCCAGTAGTACTCCACCGGGACTATCACAAGAGACCCAGTACTTC; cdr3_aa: CASSTPPGLSQETQYF
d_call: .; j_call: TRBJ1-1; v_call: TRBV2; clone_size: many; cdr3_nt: TGTGCCAGCAATGGGGGCCGGAACACTGAAGCTTTCTTT; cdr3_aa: CASNGGRNTEAFF
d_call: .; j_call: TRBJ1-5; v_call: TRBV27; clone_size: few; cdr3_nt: TGTGCCAGCAGTGGTAGGGAATTTAGCAATCAGCCCCAGCATTTT; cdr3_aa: CASSGREFSNQPQHF
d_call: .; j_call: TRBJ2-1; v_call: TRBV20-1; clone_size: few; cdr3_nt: TGCAGTGCTAGAGATGGGAGATCCAATGAGCAGTTCTTC; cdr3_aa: CSARDGRSNEQFF
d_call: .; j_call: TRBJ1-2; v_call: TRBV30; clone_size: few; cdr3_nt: TGTGCCTGGAGTGTTGGCGGAGCCGGGGGTGCGGGCTACACCTTC; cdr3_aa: CAWSVGGAGGAGYTF
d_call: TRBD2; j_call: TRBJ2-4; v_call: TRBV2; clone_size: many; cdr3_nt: TGTGCCAGCAGCAGACTAGCGGGAGGGGGAGGTGGGAACATTCAGTACTTC; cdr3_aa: CASSRLAGGGGGNIQYF
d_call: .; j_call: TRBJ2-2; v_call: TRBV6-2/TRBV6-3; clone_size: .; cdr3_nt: TGTGCCAGCAGTAAATTGAACGCGATAGACTTGAGGGAGCTGTTTTTT; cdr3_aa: CASSKLNAIDLRELFF
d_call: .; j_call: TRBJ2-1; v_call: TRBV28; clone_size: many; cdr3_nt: TGTGCCAGCAGTCCCGCCGGAGCAGGGAGGAATGAGCAGTTCTTC; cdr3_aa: CASSPAGAGRNEQFF